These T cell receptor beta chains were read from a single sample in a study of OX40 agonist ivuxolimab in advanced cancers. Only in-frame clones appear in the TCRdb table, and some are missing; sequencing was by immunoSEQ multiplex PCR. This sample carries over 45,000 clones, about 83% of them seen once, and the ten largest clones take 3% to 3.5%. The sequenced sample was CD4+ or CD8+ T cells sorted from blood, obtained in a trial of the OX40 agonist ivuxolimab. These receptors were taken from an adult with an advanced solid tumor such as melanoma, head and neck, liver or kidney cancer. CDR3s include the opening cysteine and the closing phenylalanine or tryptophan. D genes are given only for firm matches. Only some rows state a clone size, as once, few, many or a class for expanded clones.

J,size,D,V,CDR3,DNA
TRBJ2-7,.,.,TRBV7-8,CASSFGGDSYEQYF,TGTGCCAGCAGCTTTGGCGGGGACTCCTACGAGCAGTACTTC
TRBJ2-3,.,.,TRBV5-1,CASSLGGGTDTQYF,TGCGCCAGCAGCTTGGGCGGCGGGACAGATACGCAGTATTTT
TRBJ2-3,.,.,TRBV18,CASSPLQRGRSDTQYF,TGTGCCAGCTCACCTCTTCAACGGGGGAGGTCAGATACGCAGTATTTT
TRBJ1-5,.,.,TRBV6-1,CASRRGASTGQPQHF,TGTGCCAGCAGGCGAGGGGCCTCTACGGGGCAGCCCCAGCATTTT
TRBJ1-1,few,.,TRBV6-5,CASSQGGGAFF,TGTGCCAGCAGCCAGGGAGGAGGAGCTTTCTTT
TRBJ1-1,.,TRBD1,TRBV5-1,CASRPGQGGNTEAFF,TGCGCCAGCAGACCCGGACAGGGGGGAAACACTGAAGCTTTCTTT
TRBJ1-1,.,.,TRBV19,CASSRQYPTEAFF,TGTGCCAGTTCTCGGCAGTACCCCACTGAAGCTTTCTTT
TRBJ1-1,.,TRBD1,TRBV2,CARGTWTGAGNTEAFF,TGTGCCAGGGGAACCTGGACAGGGGCAGGGAACACTGAAGCTTTCTTT
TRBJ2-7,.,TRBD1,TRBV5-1,CASSDRDRGLLHEQYF,TGCGCCAGCAGCGACCGGGACAGGGGACTTCTCCACGAGCAGTACTTC
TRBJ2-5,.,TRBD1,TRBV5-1,CASSPWGTGVETQYF,TGCGCCAGCAGCCCCTGGGGGACAGGGGTAGAGACCCAGTACTTC
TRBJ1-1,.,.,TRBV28,CASSHLSRQATEAFF,TGTGCCAGCAGCCACCTGTCCCGGCAGGCCACTGAAGCTTTCTTT
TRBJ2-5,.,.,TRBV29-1,CSVVGNQETQYF,TGCAGCGTTGTCGGGAACCAAGAGACCCAGTACTTC
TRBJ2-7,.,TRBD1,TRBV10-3,CASRGQGASYEQYF,TGTGCCTCCAGGGGACAGGGGGCCTCCTACGAGCAGTACTTC
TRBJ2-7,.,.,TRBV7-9,CASSRDPTYEQYF,TGTGCCAGCAGCCGTGACCCAACCTACGAGCAGTACTTC
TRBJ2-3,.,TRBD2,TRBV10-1,CASSLAGGITDTQYF,TGCGCCAGCAGCCTAGCGGGAGGGATCACAGATACGCAGTATTTT
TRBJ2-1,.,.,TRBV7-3,CASSRDRAQGEQFF,TGTGCCAGCAGCCGGGATCGAGCCCAGGGTGAGCAGTTCTTC
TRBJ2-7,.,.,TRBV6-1,CASISGQLGEQYF,TGTGCCAGCATCTCAGGGCAGCTGGGAGAGCAGTACTTC
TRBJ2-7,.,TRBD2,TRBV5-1,CASSPLAGRSYEQYF,TGCGCCAGCAGCCCCCTAGCGGGGCGCTCCTACGAGCAGTACTTC
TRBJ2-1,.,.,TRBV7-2,CASALGPRIEQFF,TGTGCCAGCGCCCTAGGCCCGCGCATTGAGCAGTTCTTC
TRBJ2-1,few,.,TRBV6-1,CASSDHVSKRYNEQFF,TGTGCCAGCAGTGACCATGTATCTAAGCGCTACAATGAGCAGTTCTTC
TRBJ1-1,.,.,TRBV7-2,CASSLARKNTEAFF,TGTGCCAGCAGCTTAGCGCGGAAGAACACTGAAGCTTTCTTT
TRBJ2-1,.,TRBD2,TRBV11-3,CASSQGLAGHNEQFF,TGTGCCAGCAGCCAGGGACTAGCGGGCCACAATGAGCAGTTCTTC
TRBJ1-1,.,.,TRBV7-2,CASSSHPGSMNAFF,TGTGCCAGCAGCTCACACCCGGGGTCCATGAACGCTTTCTTT
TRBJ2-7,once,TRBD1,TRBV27,CASSLSMGQGVASGEYPTRYEQYF,TGTGCCAGCAGTTTATCGATGGGACAGGGGGTGGCCAGCGGGGAGTACCCTACAAGGTACGAGCAGTACTTC
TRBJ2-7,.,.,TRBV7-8,CASSPRGRAYEQYF,TGTGCCAGCAGCCCTAGGGGACGGGCCTACGAGCAGTACTTC
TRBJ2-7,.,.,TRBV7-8,CASSLPGSLSSEQYF,TGTGCCAGCAGCTTACCAGGGTCCCTCTCTAGTGAGCAGTACTTC
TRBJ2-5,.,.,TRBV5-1,CASSSTTLRKETQYF,TGCGCCAGCAGCTCCACGACCCTCAGAAAAGAGACCCAGTACTTC
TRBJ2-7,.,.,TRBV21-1,CASSTRLAGVLGEQYF,TGTGCCAGCAGCACAAGACTAGCGGGAGTGTTGGGCGAGCAGTACTTC
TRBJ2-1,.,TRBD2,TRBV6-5,CASKRLGGGNEQFF,TGTGCCAGCAAAAGGTTAGGCGGGGGCAATGAGCAGTTCTTC
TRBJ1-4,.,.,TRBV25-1,CASSLSPRGNEKLFF,TGTGCCAGCAGTCTCTCTCCACGGGGTAATGAAAAACTGTTTTTT
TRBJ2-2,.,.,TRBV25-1,CASSWAGANTGELFF,TGTGCCAGCAGTTGGGCAGGGGCGAACACCGGGGAGCTGTTTTTT